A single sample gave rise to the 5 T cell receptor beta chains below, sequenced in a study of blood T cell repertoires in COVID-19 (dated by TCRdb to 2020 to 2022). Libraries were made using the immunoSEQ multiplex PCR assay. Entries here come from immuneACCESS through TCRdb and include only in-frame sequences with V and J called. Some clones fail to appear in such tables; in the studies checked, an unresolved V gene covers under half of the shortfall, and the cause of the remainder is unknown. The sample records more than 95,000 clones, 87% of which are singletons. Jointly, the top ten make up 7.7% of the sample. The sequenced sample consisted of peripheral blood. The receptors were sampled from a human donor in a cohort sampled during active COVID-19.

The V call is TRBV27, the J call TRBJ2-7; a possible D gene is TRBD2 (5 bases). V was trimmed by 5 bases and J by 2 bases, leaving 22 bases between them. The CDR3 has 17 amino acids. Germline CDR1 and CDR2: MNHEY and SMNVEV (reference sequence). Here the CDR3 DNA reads TGTGCCAGCAGTGCAAACCCGGGATCCATTTATCCCTACGAGCAGTACTTC. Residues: CASSANPGSIYPYEQYF.

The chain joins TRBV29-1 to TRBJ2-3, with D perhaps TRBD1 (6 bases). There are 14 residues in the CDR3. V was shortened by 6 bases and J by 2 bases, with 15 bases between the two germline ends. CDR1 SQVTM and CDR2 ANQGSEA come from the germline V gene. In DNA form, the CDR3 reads TGCAGCGTCTCCGGACAGCAAAACACAGATACGCAGTATTTT. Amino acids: CSVSGQQNTDTQYF.

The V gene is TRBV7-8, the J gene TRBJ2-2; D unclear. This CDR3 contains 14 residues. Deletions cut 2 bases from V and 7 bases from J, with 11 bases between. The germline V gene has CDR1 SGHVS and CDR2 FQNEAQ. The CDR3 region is CASSLINIGGELFF. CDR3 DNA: TGTGCCAGCAGCTTAATAAACATTGGCGGGGAGCTGTTTTTT.

The CDR3 coding sequence is TGTGCCAGCAGCCACCTTCGGCGTCTAGCGGGAGGATGGAGGAACGAGCAGTACTTC. Protein sequence: CASSHLRRLAGGWRNEQYF. The genes are TRBV3-1 (or the pseudogene TRBV3-2) and TRBJ2-7; TRBD2 matches at 11 bases. CDR3 length equals 19 residues. Germline loops: CDR1 LGHDT, CDR2 YNNKEL (reference sequence). Trimming at V came to 3 bases and at J to 5 bases, leaving 18 bases not matched to a gene.

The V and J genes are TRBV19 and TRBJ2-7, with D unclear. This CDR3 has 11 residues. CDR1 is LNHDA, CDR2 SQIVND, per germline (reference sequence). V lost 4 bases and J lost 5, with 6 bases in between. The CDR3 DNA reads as TGTGCCAGTAGTAGGCAAGACGAGCAGTACTTC. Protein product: CASSRQDEQYF.